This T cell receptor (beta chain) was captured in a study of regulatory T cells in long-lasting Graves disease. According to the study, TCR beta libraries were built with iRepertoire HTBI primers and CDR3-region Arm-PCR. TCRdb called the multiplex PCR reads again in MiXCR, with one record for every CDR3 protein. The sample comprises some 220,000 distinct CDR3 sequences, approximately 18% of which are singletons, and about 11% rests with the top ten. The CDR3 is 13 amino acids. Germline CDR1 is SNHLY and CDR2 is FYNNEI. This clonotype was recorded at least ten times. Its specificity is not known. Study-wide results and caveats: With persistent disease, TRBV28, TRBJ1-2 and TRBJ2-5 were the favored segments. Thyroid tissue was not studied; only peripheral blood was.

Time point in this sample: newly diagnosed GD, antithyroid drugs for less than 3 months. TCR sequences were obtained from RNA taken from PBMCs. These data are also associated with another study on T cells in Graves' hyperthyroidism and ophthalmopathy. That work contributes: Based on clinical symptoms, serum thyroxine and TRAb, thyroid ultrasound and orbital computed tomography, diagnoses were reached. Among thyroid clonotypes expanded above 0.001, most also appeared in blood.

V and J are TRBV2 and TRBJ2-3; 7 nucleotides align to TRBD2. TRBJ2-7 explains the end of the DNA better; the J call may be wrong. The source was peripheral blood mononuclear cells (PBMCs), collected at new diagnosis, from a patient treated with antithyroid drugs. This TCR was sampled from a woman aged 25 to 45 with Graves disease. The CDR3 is CASSERGDYEQYF. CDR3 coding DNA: TGTGCCAGCAGTGAACGGGGGGATTACGAGCAGTACTTC.